The 7 T cell receptor beta chains listed next were all sequenced from one sample in a study of identical twins. TCRdb re-called the 5' RACE reads with MiXCR, one entry per CDR3 protein. The sample has 1.5 million to 2 million distinct CDR3 sequences; less than 40% are singletons. The sample taken for sequencing was cord blood. Every receptor here comes from a newborn girl in good health.

This clonotype occurred many times. This chain uses TRBV27 with TRBJ2-7, with D unclear. The V end lost 0 bases, the J end lost 4 bases, and 7 bases lay between the germline ends. The CDR3 is 13 amino acids. The germline CDR1 and CDR2 sequences are MNHEY and SMNVEV (reference sequence). The DNA for the CDR3 is TGTGCCAGCAGTTTATCGATGACTTACGAGCAGTACTTC. Encoded protein: CASSLSMTYEQYF.

This clonotype was counted between two and nine times. Here the CDR3 DNA reads TGCGCCAGCAGCCAAGATCCGATCCTAGGGGGACAGGATGAAAAACTGTTTTTT. Protein: CASSQDPILGGQDEKLFF. The rearrangement uses TRBV4-1 and TRBJ1-4; 8 bases are a match to TRBD1. The V segment lost 0 bases and the J segment 6 bases; nucleotides outside the gene matches: 12. Germline V lookup: CDR1 MGHRA, CDR2 YSYEKL. CDR3 length: 18 amino acids.

This sequence joins TRBV7-9 and TRBJ1-1; D not certain. This CDR3 has 16 amino acids. From germline, CDR1 is SEHNR and CDR2 FQNEAQ (reference sequence). V lost 6 bases and J 1 base, leaving 18 bases between the germline ends. CDR3 DNA sequence: TGTGCCAGCAGGGCCGGGTCTTCCAAATCGAACACTGAAGCTTTCTTT. Protein: CASRAGSSKSNTEAFF.

The sample holds a few counts of this clonotype. The rearrangement links TRBV20-1 to TRBJ1-4, with a weak D call TRBD1 (5 bases). The CDR3 runs 13 residues. Germline values: CDR1 DFQATT, CDR2 SNEGSKA (reference sequence). V was trimmed by 2 bases and J by 6 bases, leaving 10 bases between them. CDR3 loop: CSARSQGHEKLFF. CDR3 sequence (DNA): TGCAGTGCTAGAAGTCAGGGACATGAAAAACTGTTTTTT.

The J gene is TRBJ2-7, the V gene TRBV9; the match to TRBD1 covers 8 bases. From germline, CDR1 is SGDLS and CDR2 YYNGEE. The trim removed 3 bases at V and 4 bases at J, leaving 6 bases unmatched. CDR3 length: 14 residues. CDR3 sequence reads: CASSAGQGEYEQYF. The CDR3, as DNA: TGTGCCAGCAGCGCAGGACAGGGCGAATACGAGCAGTACTTC.

This clonotype appeared a few times. This chain links TRBV20-1 with TRBJ2-1; 12 nucleotides agree with TRBD2. The germline gives CDR1 DFQATT, CDR2 SNEGSKA (reference sequence). The CDR3 spans 16 residues. With 2 bases clipped from V and 7 bases from J, the junction kept 9 bases outside the gene matches. CDR3 coding DNA: TGCAGTGCTAGAAGGACTAGCGGGATCTTAATGAATGAGCAGTTCTTC. This gives the protein CSARRTSGILMNEQFF.

This clonotype was seen a handful of times. This chain connects TRBV6-6 to TRBJ2-3, with D perhaps TRBD1 (5 bases). The V gene's germline CDR1 is MNHNY and CDR2 SVGAGI (reference sequence). The CDR3 runs 14 residues. Deletions cut 2 bases from V and 4 bases from J, with 10 bases between. CDR3 nucleotides: TGTGCCAGCAGTTACCGGTCAGGGCCAGATACGCAGTATTTT. It yields the protein CASSYRSGPDTQYF.